What follows are 24 T cell receptor beta chains derived from one specimen sequenced in a study of cytomegalovirus exposure and HLA in healthy donors. In the PCR, 60 Vbeta and 13 Jbeta primers were used. Here immunoSEQ multiplex PCR was the method, and the copy in TCRdb shows in-frame clones only, minus some. Of roughly 180,000 clones listed, around four fifths were seen once; the top ten hold more than 1.4%. The source material was PBMCs. The receptors were gathered from a man between 18 and 29 years old in good health and CMV-seronegative.

This chain connects TRBV7-9 to TRBJ2-5; possible D gene TRBD2, 5 bases. This CDR3 is built from 11 residues. Trimming left V 5 bases short and J 7 bases short, with 8 bases between. Germline CDR1 SEHNR, CDR2 FQNEAQ (reference sequence). The CDR3 nucleotides read TGTGCCAGCAGCCCTGAGGGGACCCAGTACTTC. It encodes CASSPEGTQYF.

V gene TRBV9 combines with J gene TRBJ1-6; D may be TRBD1 (5 bases). Trimming pared 6 bases from V and 3 bases from J, leaving 13 bases between. This CDR3 region has 15 residues. In germline, CDR1 is SGDLS, CDR2 YYNGEE. The CDR3 bases are TGTGCCAGCACAAGGGGTGGCAACTATAATTCACCCCTCCACTTT. Residues: CASTRGGNYNSPLHF.

V and J are TRBV7-6 and TRBJ1-3; 7 nucleotides agree with TRBD1. V lost 3 bases and J lost 0; bases outside the gene matches: 5. This CDR3 is built from 16 residues. Germline loops: CDR1 SGHVS, CDR2 FNYEAQ. The CDR3 nucleotides are TGTGCCAGCAGCTTCGGACAGGTCGACTCTGGAAACACCATATATTTT. Translated: CASSFGQVDSGNTIYF.

The gene calls are TRBV6-1 and TRBJ1-5; a possible D gene is TRBD1 (6 bases). The CDR3 sequence is 15 residues long. V was clipped by 1 base and J by 7 bases, with 14 bases between them. Germline V gene lookup returns CDR1 MNHNS and CDR2 SASEGT. CDR3: CASSEERQAWQPQHF. The CDR3 nucleotides read TGTGCCAGCAGTGAAGAACGACAGGCGTGGCAGCCCCAGCATTTT.

The chain combines TRBV5-1 with TRBJ2-7; 9 bases line up with TRBD2. Germline-derived CDR1 and CDR2 are SGHRS and YFSETQ. Trimming cost V 4 bases and J 6 bases; bases outside gene matches: 5. The CDR3 sequence is 13 residues long. The CDR3 is CASSLGTSTEQYF. The DNA for the CDR3 is TGCGCCAGCAGCCTTGGGACTAGCACCGAGCAGTACTTC.

This clone came up once. CDR3 loop: CAWSWSARRWARNNSPLHF. CDR3 coding DNA: TGTGCCTGGAGTTGGTCAGCACGGAGGTGGGCTAGAAATAATTCACCCCTCCACTTT. The genes are TRBV30 and TRBJ1-6; D is unclear. V was clipped by 2 bases and J by 5 bases, with 25 bases between them. This CDR3 contains 19 residues. Germline values: CDR1 GTSNPN, CDR2 SVGIG (reference sequence).

The rearrangement uses TRBV7-9 and TRBJ2-5; TRBD1 matches 8 bases. The CDR3 is 15 residues long. CDR1 and CDR2 from the germline V gene are SEHNR and FQNEAQ (reference sequence). The V and J ends lost 5 bases and 2 bases, in that order; junction bases with no gene match: 7. CDR3 nucleotide sequence: TGTGCCAGCAGCCCACAGGGGGTCGGGCAAGAGACCCAGTACTTC. Amino acid sequence: CASSPQGVGQETQYF.

The V call is TRBV13, the J call TRBJ2-7; TRBD1 matches at 9 bases. The CDR3 is 13 amino acids. Trimming at V came to 6 bases and at J to 3 bases, leaving 3 bases not matched to a gene. Per the germline V gene, CDR1 is PRHDT and CDR2 is FYEKMQ (reference sequence). The CDR3, as DNA: TGTGCCAGCAGGGGACAGGGCAACTACGAGCAGTACTTC. The encoded protein is CASRGQGNYEQYF.

The rearrangement links TRBV9 to TRBJ2-3; maybe TRBD1 (6 bases). Germline V gene data show CDR1 as SGDLS and CDR2 as YYNGEE. Trimming took 3 bases from V and 1 from J, leaving 21 bases between them. This CDR3 has 18 amino acids. The CDR3, as DNA: TGTGCCAGCAGCGGGGACCTAACAGGGAAGAGGGGCACAGATACGCAGTATTTT. As protein: CASSGDLTGKRGTDTQYF.

The rearrangement joins TRBV30 to TRBJ2-5; 12 bases align to TRBD2. With V trimmed by 2 bases and J by 5 bases, 6 bases remained unmatched. Germline V lookup: CDR1 GTSNPN, CDR2 SVGIG (reference sequence). The CDR3 loop spans 15 amino acids. CDR3 in DNA: TGTGCCTGGAGTCGGCTAGCGGGGGGGCCCGAGACCCAGTACTTC. It codes for CAWSRLAGGPETQYF. The variable domain in full, completed from reference TRBV30 and TRBJ2-5, reads SQTIHQWPATLVQPVGSPLSLECTVEGTSNPNLYWYRQAAGRGLQLLFYSVGIGQISSEVPQNLSASRPQDRQFILSSKKLLLSDSGFYLCAWSRLAGGPETQYFGPGTRLLVL.

The chain employs TRBV7-8 and TRBJ1-1; 11 nucleotides align to TRBD1. The CDR3 length is 15 residues. Germline trimming cut 5 bases from V and 1 base from J; bases unmatched to any gene: 3. CDR1 is SGHVS and CDR2 is FQNEAQ in the germline V gene. This CDR3 reads CASSPGQGGNTEAFF. The CDR3 DNA is TGTGCCAGCAGCCCGGGACAGGGGGGGAACACTGAAGCTTTCTTT.

This clone was observed once. J is TRBJ2-7 and V is TRBV18; TRBD2 agrees at 13 bases. The ends lost 2 bases at V and 2 bases at J; junction bases unmatched: 0. This CDR3 region has 15 residues. In germline, CDR1 is KGHSH, CDR2 LQKENI. CDR3 amino acids: CASSPGTSGTYEQYF. CDR3 nucleotides: TGTGCCAGCTCACCAGGGACTAGCGGGACCTACGAGCAGTACTTC.

This chain links TRBV2 with TRBJ2-1; the match to TRBD1 covers 8 bases. With 4 bases clipped from V and 0 bases from J, the junction kept 2 bases outside the gene matches. The germline V gene has CDR1 SNHLY and CDR2 FYNNEI. CDR3 length: 15 amino acids. The CDR3 sequence is CASSVDRGSYNEQFF. In DNA, the CDR3 is TGTGCCAGCAGTGTCGACAGGGGCTCCTACAATGAGCAGTTCTTC.

The chain uses TRBV5-6 and TRBJ2-7; a possible D gene is TRBD1 (6 bases). In germline, CDR1 is SGHDT, CDR2 YYEEEE. Between the trimmed V and J ends, which lost 1 base and 2 bases, there was a span of 13 bases. The CDR3 extends over 15 amino acids. The CDR3 DNA reads TGTGCCAGCAGCTTGTATTGGGACACGACCTACGAGCAGTACTTC. Translated: CASSLYWDTTYEQYF.

Only one count was recorded for this clone. The rearrangement links TRBV11-1 to TRBJ2-7; D gene uncertain. The germline gives CDR1 SGHAT, CDR2 FQDESV (reference sequence). This CDR3 has 12 amino acids. V lost 0 bases, J lost 4 bases, and 4 bases lay in between. CDR3 nucleotides: TGTGCCAGCAGCTTAGCGCGTTACGAGCAGTACTTC. Translated, it gives CASSLARYEQYF.

V usage is TRBV4-1 and J usage is TRBJ1-1, with TRBD1 matching over 7 bases. Per germline, CDR1 MGHRA and CDR2 YSYEKL. The CDR3 extends over 14 amino acids. The V and J ends lost 4 bases and 0 bases, in that order; junction bases with no gene match: 2. DNA for the CDR3: TGCGCCAGCAGCCGGACAGGCATGAACACTGAAGCTTTCTTT. Translated: CASSRTGMNTEAFF.

The chain links TRBV6-5 to TRBJ1-1; 9 bases are shared with TRBD1. Trimming cost V 5 bases and J 1 base; bases outside gene matches: 5. Looked up from germline, CDR1 is MNHEY and CDR2 is SVGAGI. The CDR3 is made up of 15 amino acids. The CDR3, as DNA: TGTGCCAGCAGTAGCCAACAGGGGGCGAACACTGAAGCTTTCTTT. It is translated as CASSSQQGANTEAFF.

The chain has TRBV27 and TRBJ2-4; tentatively, D is TRBD1 (6 bases). Germline loops: CDR1 MNHEY, CDR2 SMNVEV (reference sequence). The CDR3 covers 16 residues. V was clipped by 5 bases and J by 0 bases, with 14 bases between them. The CDR3 loop reads CASSMTGHLAKNIQYF. The CDR3 nucleotides read TGTGCCAGCAGTATGACAGGTCACCTAGCCAAAAACATTCAGTACTTC.

The V call is TRBV29-1, the J call TRBJ2-7; TRBD2 aligns across 7 bases. The germline V gene has CDR1 SQVTM and CDR2 ANQGSEA. CDR3 length equals 14 residues. The V and J ends lost 4 bases and 3 bases, in that order; junction bases with no gene match: 9. The CDR3 nucleotides are TGCAGCGTTGGGGGGATGGGGGGGTACTACGAGCAGTACTTC. Translating gives CSVGGMGGYYEQYF.

The chain uses TRBV15 and TRBJ2-1; 11 bases are shared with TRBD2. CDR1 is LNHNV and CDR2 is YYDKDF in the germline V gene (reference sequence). The V segment lost 2 bases and the J segment 0 bases; nucleotides outside the gene matches: 6. This CDR3 has 18 amino acids. The CDR3 protein is CATSRTGTSGLSYNEQFF. Here the CDR3 DNA reads TGTGCCACCAGCAGAACCGGGACTAGCGGCCTCTCCTACAATGAGCAGTTCTTC. The entire variable domain, with the rest obtained from reference TRBV15 and TRBJ2-1, is as follows: DAMVIQNPRYQVTQFGKPVTLSCSQTLNHNVMYWYQQKSSQAPKLLFHYYDKDFNNEADTPDNFQSRRPNTSFCFLDIRSPGLGDTAMYLCATSRTGTSGLSYNEQFFGPGTRLTVL.

J is TRBJ2-1 and V is TRBV5-6; TRBD2 agrees at 11 bases. Trimming took 4 bases from V and 5 from J; bases not matched to a gene: 8. Germline V gene data show CDR1 as SGHDT and CDR2 as YYEEEE. The CDR3 spans 16 residues. For the CDR3, the DNA is TGTGCCAGCAGCGGAGTTAGCGGGAGGGCGCACAATGAGCAGTTCTTC. Translated, it gives CASSGVSGRAHNEQFF.

The genes are TRBV6-1 and TRBJ2-1; 7 bases are shared with TRBD2. CDR1 is MNHNS and CDR2 is SASEGT in the germline V gene. After removal of 8 bases from V and 7 bases from J, the junction contained 11 bases not matched to a gene. The CDR3 is 14 residues long. The CDR3 sequence is CASLSGEGLNEQFF. The CDR3 DNA is TGTGCCAGCTTATCGGGGGAGGGCTTAAATGAGCAGTTCTTC.

V and J are TRBV29-1 and TRBJ1-1, with a weak D call TRBD1 (5 bases). The V gene lost 2 bases and the J gene lost 10 bases, with 8 bases spanning the gap. Germline CDR1 reads SQVTM; CDR2 reads ANQGSEA. The CDR3 totals 10 residues. CDR3 in DNA: TGCAGCGTTGAAAGGGGAGGAGCTTTCTTT. It encodes CSVERGGAFF. Full variable domain (remainder filled in from reference TRBV29-1 and TRBJ1-1): SAVISQKPSRDICQRGTSLTIQCQVDSQVTMMFWYRQQPGQSLTLIATANQGSEATYESGFVIDKFPISRPNLTFSTLTVSNMSPEDSSIYLCSVERGGAFFGQGTRLTVV.

This clone was seen only a few times. The J gene is TRBJ1-1, the V gene TRBV5-1; D ambiguous. The germline CDR1 and CDR2 sequences are SGHRS and YFSETQ. This CDR3 is built from 15 residues. V gave up 4 bases and J gave up 0 bases, with 13 bases separating them. CDR3 protein: CASSPGSGMNTEAFF. For the CDR3, the DNA is TGCGCCAGCAGCCCGGGGTCCGGAATGAACACTGAAGCTTTCTTT.